Below, one TCR beta chain is given with its context. Its antigen is undetermined. CDR3 length: 13 amino acids. Between the trimmed V and J ends, which lost 6 bases and 3 bases, there was a span of 9 bases. Germline CDR1 reads MNHEY; CDR2 reads SMNVEV (reference sequence). The record originates from a study of cytomegalovirus exposure and HLA in healthy donors. The PCR employed 60 Vbeta primers together with 13 Jbeta primers. TCRdb keeps only in-frame clones here, not all; method: immunoSEQ multiplex PCR. Of 120,000 to 150,000 clones detected, 60% to 85% appear once; the ten largest clones hold approximately 6.2%. General study findings and limits: Among the CMV-associated chains, three were confirmed in vitro as specific for CMV antigens. Data from an earlier analysis indicated that most TCR beta V segments were productive either about 87% or about 30% of the time. Reported results showed that the classifier diagnosed cytomegalovirus status with high specificity and sensitivity. Excluded: some indistinguishable V segments such as TRBV6-2 and TRBV6-3.

The TCR sequence derives from a man aged 35 to 55 in good health and CMV-seropositive. The chain carries TRBV27 and TRBJ1-5; a weak D match, TRBD1 (5 bases). Sequenced: PBMCs. DNA for the CDR3: TGTGCCAGCAGGTTCAGGGTCAATCAGCCCCAGCATTTT. As protein: CASRFRVNQPQHF.